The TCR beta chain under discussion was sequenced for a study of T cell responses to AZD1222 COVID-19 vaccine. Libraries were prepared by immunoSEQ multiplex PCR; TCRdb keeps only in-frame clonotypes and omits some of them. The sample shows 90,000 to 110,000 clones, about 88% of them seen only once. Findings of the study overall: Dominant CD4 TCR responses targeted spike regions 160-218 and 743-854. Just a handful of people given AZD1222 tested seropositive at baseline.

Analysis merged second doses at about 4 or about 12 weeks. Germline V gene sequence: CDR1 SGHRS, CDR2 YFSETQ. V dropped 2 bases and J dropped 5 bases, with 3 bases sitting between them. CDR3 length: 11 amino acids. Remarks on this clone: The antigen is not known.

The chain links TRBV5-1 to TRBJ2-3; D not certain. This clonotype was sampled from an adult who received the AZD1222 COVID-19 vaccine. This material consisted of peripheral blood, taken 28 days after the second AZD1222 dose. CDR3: CASSFGDTQYF. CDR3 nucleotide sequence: TGCGCCAGCAGCTTCGGAGATACGCAGTATTTT.